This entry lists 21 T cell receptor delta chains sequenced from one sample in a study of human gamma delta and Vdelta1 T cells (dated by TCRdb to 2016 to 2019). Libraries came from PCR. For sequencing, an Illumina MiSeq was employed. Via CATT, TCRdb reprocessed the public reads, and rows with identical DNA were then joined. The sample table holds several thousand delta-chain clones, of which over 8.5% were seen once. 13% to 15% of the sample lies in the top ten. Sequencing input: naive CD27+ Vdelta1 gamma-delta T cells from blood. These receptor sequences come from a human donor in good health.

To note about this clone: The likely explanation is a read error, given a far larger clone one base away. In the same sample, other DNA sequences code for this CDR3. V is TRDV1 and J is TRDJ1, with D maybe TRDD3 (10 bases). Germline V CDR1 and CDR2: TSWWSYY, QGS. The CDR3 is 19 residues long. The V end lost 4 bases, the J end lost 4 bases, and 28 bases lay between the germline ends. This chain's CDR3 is CALGGLPTRTGGLGDKLIF. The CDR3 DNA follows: TGTGCTCTTGGGGGCCTTCCTACGCGTACTGGGGGATTAGGCGATAAACTCATCTTT.

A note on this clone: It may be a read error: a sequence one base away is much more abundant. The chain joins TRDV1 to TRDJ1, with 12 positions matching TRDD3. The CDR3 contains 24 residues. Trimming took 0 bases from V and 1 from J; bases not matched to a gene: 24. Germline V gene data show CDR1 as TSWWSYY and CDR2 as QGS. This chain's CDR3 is CALGELRPSHRHWGIQGATDKLIF. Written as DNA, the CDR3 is TGTGCTCTTGGGGAACTCAGGCCTTCCCACCGGCACTGGGGGATACAGGGGGCCACCGATAAACTCATCTTT.

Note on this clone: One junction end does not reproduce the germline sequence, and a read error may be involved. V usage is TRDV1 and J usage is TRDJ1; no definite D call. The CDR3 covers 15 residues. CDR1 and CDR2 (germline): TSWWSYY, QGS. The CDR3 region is CALRDRLAYTDKLIF. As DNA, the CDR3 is TGCGCCCTCCGGGACCGTTTAGCCTATACCGATAAACTCATCTTT.

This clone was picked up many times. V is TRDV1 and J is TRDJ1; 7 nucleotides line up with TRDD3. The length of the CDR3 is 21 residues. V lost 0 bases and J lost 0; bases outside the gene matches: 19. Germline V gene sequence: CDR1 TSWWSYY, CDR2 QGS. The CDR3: CALGELARTGVGATYTDKLIF. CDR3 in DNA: TGTGCTCTTGGGGAACTAGCTAGAACTGGGGTGGGGGCTACGTACACCGATAAACTCATCTTT.

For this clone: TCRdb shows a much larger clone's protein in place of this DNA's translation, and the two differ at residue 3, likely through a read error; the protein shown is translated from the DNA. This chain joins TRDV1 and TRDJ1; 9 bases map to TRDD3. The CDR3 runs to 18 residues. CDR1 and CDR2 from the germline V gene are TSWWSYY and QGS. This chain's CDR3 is CAPGELRGGGYYGKELIF. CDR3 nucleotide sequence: TGTGCTCCTGGGGAACTACGGGGTGGGGGATATTATGGAAAAGAACTCATCTTT.

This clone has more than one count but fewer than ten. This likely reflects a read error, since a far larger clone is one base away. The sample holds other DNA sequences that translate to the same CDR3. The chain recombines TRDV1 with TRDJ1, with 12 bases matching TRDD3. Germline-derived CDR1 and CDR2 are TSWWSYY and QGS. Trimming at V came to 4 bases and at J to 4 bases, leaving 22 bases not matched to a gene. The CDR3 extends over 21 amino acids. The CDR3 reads CALGVPQTGGYNFLGRDKLIF. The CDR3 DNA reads TGTGCTCTTGGGGTCCCTCAGACTGGGGGATACAACTTTTTGGGGCGCGATAAACTCATCTTT.

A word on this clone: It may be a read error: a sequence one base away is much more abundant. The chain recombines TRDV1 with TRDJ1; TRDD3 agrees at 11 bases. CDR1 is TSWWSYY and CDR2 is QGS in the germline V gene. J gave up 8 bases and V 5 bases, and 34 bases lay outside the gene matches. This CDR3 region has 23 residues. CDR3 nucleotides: TGTGCTCTTGGGCCCCCGTATAGAGTCCCCGCTGATGAGTGGGGGATACGCTGGAGGAAACTCATCTTT. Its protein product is CALGPPYRVPADEWGIRWRKLIF.

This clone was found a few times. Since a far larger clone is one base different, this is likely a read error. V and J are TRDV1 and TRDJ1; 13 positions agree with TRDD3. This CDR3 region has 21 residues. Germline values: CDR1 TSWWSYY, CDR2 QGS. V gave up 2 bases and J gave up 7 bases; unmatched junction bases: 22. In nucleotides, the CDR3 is TGTGCTCTTGGGGAATCCAACAGGGGACTAACTGGGGGATACGGGGGAGCTAAACTCATCTTT. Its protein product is CALGESNRGLTGGYGGAKLIF.

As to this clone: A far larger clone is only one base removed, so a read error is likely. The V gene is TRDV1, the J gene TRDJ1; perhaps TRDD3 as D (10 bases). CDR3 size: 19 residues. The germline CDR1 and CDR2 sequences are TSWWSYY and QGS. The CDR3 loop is CALGGLPTRTGGLGDKLTF. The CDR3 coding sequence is TGTGCTCTTGGGGGCCTTCCTACACGTACTGGGGGATTAGGCGATAAACTCACCTTT.

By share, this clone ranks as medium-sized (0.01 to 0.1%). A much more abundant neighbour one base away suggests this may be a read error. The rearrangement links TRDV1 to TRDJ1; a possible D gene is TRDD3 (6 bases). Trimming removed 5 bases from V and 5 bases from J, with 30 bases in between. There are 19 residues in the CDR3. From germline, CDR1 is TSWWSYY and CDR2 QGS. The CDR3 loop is CALGNRIRRPSLLGDKLIF. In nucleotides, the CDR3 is TGTGCTCTTGGGAACCGGATAAGGCGCCCCTCACTTCTGGGGGATAAACTCATCTTT.

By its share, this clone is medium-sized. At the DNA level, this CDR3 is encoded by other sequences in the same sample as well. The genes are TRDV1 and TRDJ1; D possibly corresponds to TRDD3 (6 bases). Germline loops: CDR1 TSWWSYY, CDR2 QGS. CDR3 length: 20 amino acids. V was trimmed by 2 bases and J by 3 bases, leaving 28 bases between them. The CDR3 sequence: CALGEGRVTPRGRGPDKLIF. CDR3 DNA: TGTGCTCTTGGGGAAGGGAGGGTTACGCCTCGGGGGAGGGGTCCCGATAAACTCATCTTT.

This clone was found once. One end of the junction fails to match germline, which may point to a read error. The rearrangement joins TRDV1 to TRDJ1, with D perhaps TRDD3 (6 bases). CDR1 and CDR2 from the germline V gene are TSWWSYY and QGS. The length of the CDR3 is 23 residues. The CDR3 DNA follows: TGTGCTCCTGGGGAGCCTCCTTTTTCCCTACGCGGGGCCAACCCAAGCCCGAAAGGCGGACTCATCTTT. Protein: CAPGEPPFSLRGANPSPKGGLIF.

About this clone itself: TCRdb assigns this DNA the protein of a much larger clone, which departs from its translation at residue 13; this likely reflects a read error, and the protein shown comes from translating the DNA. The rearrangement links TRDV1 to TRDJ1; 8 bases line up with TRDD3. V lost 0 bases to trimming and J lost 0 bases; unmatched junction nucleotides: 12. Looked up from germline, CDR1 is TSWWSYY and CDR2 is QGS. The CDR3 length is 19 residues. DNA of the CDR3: TGTGCTCTTGGGGAACTTCGGGCTGGGGGACGTCAGGACACCGATAAACTCATCTTT. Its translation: CALGELRAGGRQDTDKLIF.

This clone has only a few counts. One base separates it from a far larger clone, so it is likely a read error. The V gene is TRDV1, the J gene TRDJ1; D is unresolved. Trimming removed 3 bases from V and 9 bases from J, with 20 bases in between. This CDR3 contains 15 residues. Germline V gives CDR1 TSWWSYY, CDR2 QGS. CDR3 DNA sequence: TGTGCTCTTGGGGAGAGCTTCACACCACGCCGTGAACTCATCTTT. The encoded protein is CALGESFTPRRELIF.

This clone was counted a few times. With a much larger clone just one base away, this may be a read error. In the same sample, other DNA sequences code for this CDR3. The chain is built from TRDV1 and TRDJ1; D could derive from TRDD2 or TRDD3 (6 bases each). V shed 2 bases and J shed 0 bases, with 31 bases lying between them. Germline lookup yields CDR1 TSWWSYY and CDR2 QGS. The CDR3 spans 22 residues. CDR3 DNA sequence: TGTGCTCTTGGGGAAACATACCGGCCCTCCTACCTGGGGATGCCTTACACCGATAAACTCATCTTT. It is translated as CALGETYRPSYLGMPYTDKLIF.

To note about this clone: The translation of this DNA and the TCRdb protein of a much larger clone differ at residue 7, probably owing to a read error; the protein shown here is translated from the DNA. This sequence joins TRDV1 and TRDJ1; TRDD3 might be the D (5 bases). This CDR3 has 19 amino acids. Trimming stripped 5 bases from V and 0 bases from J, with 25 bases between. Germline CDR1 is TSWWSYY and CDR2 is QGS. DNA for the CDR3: TGTGCTCTTGGGCTCCCTGTGGGGTTACTTGTTCAGTACACCGATAAACTCATCTTT. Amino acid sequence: CALGLPVGLLVQYTDKLIF.

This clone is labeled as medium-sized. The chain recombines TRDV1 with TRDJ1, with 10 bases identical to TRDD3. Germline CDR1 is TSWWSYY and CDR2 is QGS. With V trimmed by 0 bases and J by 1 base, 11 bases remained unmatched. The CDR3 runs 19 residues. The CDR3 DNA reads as TGTGCTCTTGGGGAACTTGGCTACAGGGGGATACGCGGCACCGATAAACTCATCTTT. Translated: CALGELGYRGIRGTDKLIF.

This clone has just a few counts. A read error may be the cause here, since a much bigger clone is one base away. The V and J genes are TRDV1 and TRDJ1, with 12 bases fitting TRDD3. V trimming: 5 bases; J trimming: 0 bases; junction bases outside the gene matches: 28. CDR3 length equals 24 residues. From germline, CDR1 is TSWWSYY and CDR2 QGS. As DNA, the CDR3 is TGTGCTCTTGGGAATTGGGGGTTCCTATGGGGTACTGGGGGATACCTCCCGTACACCGATAAACTCATCTTT. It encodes CALGNWGFLWGTGGYLPYTDKLIF.

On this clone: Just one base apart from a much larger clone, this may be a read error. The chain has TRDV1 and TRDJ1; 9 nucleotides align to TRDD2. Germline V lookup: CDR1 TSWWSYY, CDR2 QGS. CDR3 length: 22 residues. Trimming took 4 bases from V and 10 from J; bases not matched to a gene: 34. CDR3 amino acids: CALGARPSYVGTTLTFANRLIF. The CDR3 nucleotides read TGTGCTCTTGGGGCCCGGCCTTCCTACGTGGGGACTACACTCACATTTGCAAATAGACTCATCTTT.

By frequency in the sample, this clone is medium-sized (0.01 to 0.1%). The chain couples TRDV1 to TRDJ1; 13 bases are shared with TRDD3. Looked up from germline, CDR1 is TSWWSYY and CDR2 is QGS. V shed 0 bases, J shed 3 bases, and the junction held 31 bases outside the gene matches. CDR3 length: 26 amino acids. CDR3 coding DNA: TGTGCTCTTGGGGAACTAAGATTCATTGGGGCAACTGGGGGATACGCGCTGGGCCCTCGTTCCGATAAACTCATCTTT. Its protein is CALGELRFIGATGGYALGPRSDKLIF.

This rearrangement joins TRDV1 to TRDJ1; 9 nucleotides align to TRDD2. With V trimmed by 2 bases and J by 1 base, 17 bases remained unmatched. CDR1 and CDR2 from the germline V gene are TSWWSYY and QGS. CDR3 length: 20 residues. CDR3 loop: CALGEIAFLRRRPCTDKLIF. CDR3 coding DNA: TGTGCTCTTGGGGAAATCGCCTTCCTACGCCGACGGCCGTGCACCGATAAACTCATCTTT.